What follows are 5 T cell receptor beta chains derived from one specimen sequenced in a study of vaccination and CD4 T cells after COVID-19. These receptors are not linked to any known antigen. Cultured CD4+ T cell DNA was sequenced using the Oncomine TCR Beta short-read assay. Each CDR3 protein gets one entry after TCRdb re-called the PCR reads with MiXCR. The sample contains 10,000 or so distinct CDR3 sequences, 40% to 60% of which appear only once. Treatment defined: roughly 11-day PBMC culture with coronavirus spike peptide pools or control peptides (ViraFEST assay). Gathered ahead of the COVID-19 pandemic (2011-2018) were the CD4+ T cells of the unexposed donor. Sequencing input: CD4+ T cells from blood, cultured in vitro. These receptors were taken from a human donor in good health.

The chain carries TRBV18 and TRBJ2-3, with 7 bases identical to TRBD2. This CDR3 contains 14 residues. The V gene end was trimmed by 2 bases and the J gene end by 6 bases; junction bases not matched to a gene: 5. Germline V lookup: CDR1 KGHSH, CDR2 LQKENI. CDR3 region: CASSPITAGDTQYF. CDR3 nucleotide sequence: TGTGCCAGCTCACCAATCACAGCGGGGGATACGCAGTATTTT.

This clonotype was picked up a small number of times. The chain's CDR3 is CASSWNRGGAGELFF. CDR3 sequence (DNA): TGTGCCAGCAGCTGGAACAGGGGTGGTGCCGGGGAGCTGTTTTTT. The chain has TRBV7-9 and TRBJ2-2, with 7 nucleotides matching TRBD1. The length of the CDR3 is 15 residues. V shed 4 bases and J 6 bases; nucleotides not matched to a gene: 8. Germline loops: CDR1 SEHNR, CDR2 FQNEAQ (reference sequence).

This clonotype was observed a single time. The CDR3 DNA is TGTGCCAGCAGTACACCTCTTGCGGGGGGCACAGATACGCAGTATTTT. Its protein product is CASSTPLAGGTDTQYF. The chain employs TRBV6-1 and TRBJ2-3; 7 bases line up with TRBD2. The junction had 9 bases not matched to a gene; V was cut back by 5 bases and J by 1 base. This CDR3 spans 16 amino acids. CDR1 and CDR2 from the germline V gene are MNHNS and SASEGT.

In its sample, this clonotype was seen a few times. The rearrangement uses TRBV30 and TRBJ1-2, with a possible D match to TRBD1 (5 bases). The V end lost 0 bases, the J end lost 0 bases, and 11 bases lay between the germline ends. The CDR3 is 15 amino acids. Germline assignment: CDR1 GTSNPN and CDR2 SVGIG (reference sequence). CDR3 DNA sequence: TGTGCCTGGAGTGTGGGGGACGGCACTAACTATGGCTACACCTTC. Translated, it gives CAWSVGDGTNYGYTF.

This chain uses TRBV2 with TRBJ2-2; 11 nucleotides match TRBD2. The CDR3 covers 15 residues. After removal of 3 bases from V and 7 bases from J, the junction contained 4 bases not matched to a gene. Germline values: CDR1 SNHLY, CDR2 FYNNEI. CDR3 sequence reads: CASSELAGGGGELFF. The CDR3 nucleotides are TGTGCCAGCAGTGAGCTAGCGGGAGGAGGCGGGGAGCTGTTTTTT.